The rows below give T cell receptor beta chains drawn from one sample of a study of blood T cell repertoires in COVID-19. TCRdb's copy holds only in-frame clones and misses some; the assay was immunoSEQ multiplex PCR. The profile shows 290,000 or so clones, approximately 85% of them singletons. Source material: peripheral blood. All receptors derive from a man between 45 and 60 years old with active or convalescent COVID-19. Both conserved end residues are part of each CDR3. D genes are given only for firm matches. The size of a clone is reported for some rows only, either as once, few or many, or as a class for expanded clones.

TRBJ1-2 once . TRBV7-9 TGTGCCAGCAGCTTTGAGGGTCTCTATGGCTACACCTTC CASSFEGLYGYTF
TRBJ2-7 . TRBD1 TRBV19 TGTGCCAGTAGTATGGGGACAGGGGGCTCCTACGAGCAGTACTTC CASSMGTGGSYEQYF
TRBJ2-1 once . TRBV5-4 TGTGCCAGCAGCTTGGGGCAGGGCAATGAGCAGTTCTTC CASSLGQGNEQFF
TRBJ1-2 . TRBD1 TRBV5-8 TGTGCCAGCAGCTTAGCAGGGGGACTTCATGGCTACACCTTC CASSLAGGLHGYTF
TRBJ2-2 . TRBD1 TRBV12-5 TGTGCTAGTGGTTTGCGACAGGGGAACACCGGGGAGCTGTTTTTT CASGLRQGNTGELFF
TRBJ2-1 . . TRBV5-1 TGCGCCAGCAGCTTGGCTGGGATTGGGAGGAATGAGCAGTTCTTC CASSLAGIGRNEQFF
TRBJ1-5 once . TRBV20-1 TGCAGTGCTAGTCAGTCATCGGGGGATCAGCCCCAGCATTTT CSASQSSGDQPQHF
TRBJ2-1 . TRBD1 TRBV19 TGTGCCAGTAGTATCCGGGACAGGGGCCATGAGCAGTTCTTC CASSIRDRGHEQFF
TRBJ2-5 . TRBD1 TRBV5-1 TGCGCCAGCAGCTTGGTGGGGACAGTACAAGAGACCCAGTACTTC CASSLVGTVQETQYF
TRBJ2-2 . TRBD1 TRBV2 TGTGCCAGCGGACAGGAATCCTCGAACACCGGGGAGCTGTTTTTT CASGQESSNTGELFF